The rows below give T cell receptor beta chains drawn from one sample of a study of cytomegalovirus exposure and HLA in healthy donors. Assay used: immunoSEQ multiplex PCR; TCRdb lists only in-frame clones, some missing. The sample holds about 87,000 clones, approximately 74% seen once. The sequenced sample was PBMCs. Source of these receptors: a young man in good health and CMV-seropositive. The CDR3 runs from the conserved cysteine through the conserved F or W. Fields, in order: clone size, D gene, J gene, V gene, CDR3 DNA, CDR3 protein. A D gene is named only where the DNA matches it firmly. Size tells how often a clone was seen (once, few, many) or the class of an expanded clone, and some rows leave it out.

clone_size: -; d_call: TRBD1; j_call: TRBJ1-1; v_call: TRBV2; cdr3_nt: TGTGCCAGCGCCGAGGACAGGGAGAACACTGAAGCTTTCTTT; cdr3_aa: CASAEDRENTEAFF
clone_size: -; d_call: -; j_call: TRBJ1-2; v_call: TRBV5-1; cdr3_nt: TGCGCCAGCAGCTTCCGTCCCGGGTCAGGGCCTAACTATGGCTACACCTTC; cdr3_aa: CASSFRPGSGPNYGYTF
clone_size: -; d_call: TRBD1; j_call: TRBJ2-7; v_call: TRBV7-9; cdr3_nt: TGTGCCAGCAGCTGGGGACAGGGGAGGTCCTACGAGCAGTACTTC; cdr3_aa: CASSWGQGRSYEQYF
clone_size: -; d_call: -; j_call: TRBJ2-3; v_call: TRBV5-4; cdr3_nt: TGTGCCAGCAGCGGAAGGGGCCCGACAGATACGCAGTATTTT; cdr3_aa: CASSGRGPTDTQYF
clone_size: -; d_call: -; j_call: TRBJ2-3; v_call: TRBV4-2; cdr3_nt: TGTGCCAGCAGCCAAGCCCAGGCCCGGGGGGCCGGGGAAGATACGCAGTATTTT; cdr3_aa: CASSQAQARGAGEDTQYF
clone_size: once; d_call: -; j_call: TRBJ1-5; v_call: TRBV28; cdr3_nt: TGTGCCAGCAGTTCACGAACTACTAGCAATCAGCCCCAGCATTTT; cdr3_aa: CASSSRTTSNQPQHF
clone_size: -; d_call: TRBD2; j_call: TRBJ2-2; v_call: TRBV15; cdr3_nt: TGTGCCACCAGCAGAGAGCTAGCGGGGGTTACCGGGGAGCTGTTTTTT; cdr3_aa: CATSRELAGVTGELFF
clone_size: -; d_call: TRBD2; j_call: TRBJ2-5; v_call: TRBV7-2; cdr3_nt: TGTGCCAGCAGCCCGGGGACTAGCGGGAGGCCTTTCCAAGAGACCCAGTACTTC; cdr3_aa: CASSPGTSGRPFQETQYF
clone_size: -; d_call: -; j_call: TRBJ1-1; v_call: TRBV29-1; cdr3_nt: TGCAGCGTTGATTGGGCAGGGGACACTGAAGCTTTCTTT; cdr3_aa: CSVDWAGDTEAFF
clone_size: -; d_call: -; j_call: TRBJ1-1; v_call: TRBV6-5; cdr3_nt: TGTGCCTGCCAGCGGGACCTTGGAAACACTGAAGCTTTCTTT; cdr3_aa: CACQRDLGNTEAFF
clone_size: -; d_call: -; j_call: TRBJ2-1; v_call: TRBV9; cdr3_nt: TGTGCCAGCAGCTCGACACGGGGGATCGAGCAGTTCTTC; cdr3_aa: CASSSTRGIEQFF
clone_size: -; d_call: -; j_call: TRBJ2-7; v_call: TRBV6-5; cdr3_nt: TGTGCCAGCAGCCCGGGGACTTTACCCTACGAGCAGTACTTC; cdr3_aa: CASSPGTLPYEQYF
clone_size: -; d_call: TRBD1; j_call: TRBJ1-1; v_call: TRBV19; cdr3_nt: TGTGCCAGTAGCGGACAGGGAGGGACTGAAGCTTTCTTT; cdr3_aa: CASSGQGGTEAFF
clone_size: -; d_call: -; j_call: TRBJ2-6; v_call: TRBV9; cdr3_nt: TGTGCCAGCAGCCCAGGGGAAGGGGCTGGGGCCAACGTCCTGACTTTC; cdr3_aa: CASSPGEGAGANVLTF
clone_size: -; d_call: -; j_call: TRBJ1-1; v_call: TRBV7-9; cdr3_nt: TGTGCCAGCAGCTTAGGACAGACTGGGGCTTTCTTT; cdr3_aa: CASSLGQTGAFF
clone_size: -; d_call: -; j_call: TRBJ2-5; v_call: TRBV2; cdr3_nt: TGTGCCAGCAGCCCCGGGGAGACCCAGTACTTC; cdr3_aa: CASSPGETQYF
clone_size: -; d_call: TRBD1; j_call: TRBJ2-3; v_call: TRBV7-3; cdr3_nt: TGTGCCAGCAGCTTAAGGGGGGGGACAGGGGCGGCAGATACGCAGTATTTT; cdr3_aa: CASSLRGGTGAADTQYF
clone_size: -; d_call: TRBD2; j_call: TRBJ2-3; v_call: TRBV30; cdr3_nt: TGTGCCTGGACTAGCGGGACTCATGATACGCAGTATTTT; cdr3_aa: CAWTSGTHDTQYF
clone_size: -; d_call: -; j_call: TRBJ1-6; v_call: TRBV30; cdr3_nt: TGTGCCGGAGGGATGCATGATAATTCACCCCTCCACTTT; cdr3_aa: CAGGMHDNSPLHF
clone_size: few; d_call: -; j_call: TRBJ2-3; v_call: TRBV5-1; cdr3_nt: TGCGCCAGCAGCTTGGCTCCCGGCAGCGGCACAGATACGCAGTATTTT; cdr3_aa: CASSLAPGSGTDTQYF
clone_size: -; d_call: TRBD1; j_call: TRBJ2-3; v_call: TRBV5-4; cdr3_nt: TGTGCCAGCAGCGACAGGGGCGAGGGGGATACGCAGTATTTT; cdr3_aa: CASSDRGEGDTQYF
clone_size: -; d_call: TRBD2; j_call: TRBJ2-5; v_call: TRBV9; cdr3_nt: TGTGCCAGCAGCGTAGGGGGGCTAGCGGGGGGAAAAGAGACCCAGTACTTC; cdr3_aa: CASSVGGLAGGKETQYF
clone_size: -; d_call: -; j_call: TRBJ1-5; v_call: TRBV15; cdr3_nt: TGTGCCACCAGCAGAGGAATAGCATCTGAGTCCAATCAGCCCCAGCATTTT; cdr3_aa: CATSRGIASESNQPQHF
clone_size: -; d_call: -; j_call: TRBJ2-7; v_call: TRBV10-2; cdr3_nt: TGCGCCAGCAGTGCACAGGGAACCTACGAGCAGTACTTC; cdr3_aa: CASSAQGTYEQYF
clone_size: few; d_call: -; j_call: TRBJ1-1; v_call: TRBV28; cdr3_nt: TGTGCCAGCAGCTTTCACAGGGACACTGAAGCTTTCTTT; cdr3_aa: CASSFHRDTEAFF
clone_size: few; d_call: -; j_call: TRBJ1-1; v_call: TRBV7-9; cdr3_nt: TGTGCCAGCAGCTCCTTTTCCAGGGGTTTGGACACTGAAGCTTTCTTT; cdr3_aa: CASSSFSRGLDTEAFF
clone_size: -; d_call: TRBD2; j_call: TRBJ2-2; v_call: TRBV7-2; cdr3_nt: TGTGCCAGCAGGACGAGCGGGAGCCGGAACACCGGGGAGCTGTTTTTT; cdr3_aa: CASRTSGSRNTGELFF
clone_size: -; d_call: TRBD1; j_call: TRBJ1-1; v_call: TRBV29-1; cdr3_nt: TGCAGCGTCTTCAGGGGGCAGGGCACTGAAGCTTTCTTT; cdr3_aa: CSVFRGQGTEAFF
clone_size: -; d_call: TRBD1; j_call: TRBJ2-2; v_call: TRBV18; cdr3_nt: TGTGCCAGCACCCCGGGACAGAGTTCCGGGGAGCTGTTTTTT; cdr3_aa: CASTPGQSSGELFF
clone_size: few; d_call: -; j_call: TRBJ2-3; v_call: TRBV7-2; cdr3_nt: TGTGCCAGCAGCGGCCGGGACACAGATACGCAGTATTTT; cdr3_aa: CASSGRDTDTQYF
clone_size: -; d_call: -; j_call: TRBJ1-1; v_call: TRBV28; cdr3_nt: TGTGCCAGCAGTATCTACAGGGAAGTAGCTGAAGCTTTCTTT; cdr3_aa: CASSIYREVAEAFF
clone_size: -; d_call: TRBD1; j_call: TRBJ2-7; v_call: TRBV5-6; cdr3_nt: TGTGCCAGCAGCTTGGCCCTGGGACAGGGGAAGAGCGAGCAGTACTTC; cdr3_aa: CASSLALGQGKSEQYF
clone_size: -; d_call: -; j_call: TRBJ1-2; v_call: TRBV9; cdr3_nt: TGTGCCAGCAGCTCGCGGGTCTATGGCTACACCTTC; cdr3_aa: CASSSRVYGYTF
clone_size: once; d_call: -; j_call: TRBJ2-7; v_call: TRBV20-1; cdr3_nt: TGCAGTGCTCCCCAGGCCGCCCAGTACTTC; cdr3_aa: CSAPQAAQYF
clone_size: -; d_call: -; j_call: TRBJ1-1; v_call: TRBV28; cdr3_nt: TGTGCCAGCAGTCCCTGGGCAGGGGACGGGTTTTCGGAAGCTTTCTTT; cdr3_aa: CASSPWAGDGFSEAFF
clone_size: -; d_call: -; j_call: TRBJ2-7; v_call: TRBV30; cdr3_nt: TGTGCCTGGAGTACAGGGATCTCCTACGAGCAGTACTTC; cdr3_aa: CAWSTGISYEQYF
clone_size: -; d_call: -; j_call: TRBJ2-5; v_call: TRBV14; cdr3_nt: TGTGCCAGCAGCTTCCCGTCAGAGACCCAGTACTTC; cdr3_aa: CASSFPSETQYF
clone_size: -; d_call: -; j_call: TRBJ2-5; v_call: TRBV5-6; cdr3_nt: TGTGCCAGCAGCTTCCCCTCGGCGGGGGCCCAAGAGACCCAGTACTTC; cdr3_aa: CASSFPSAGAQETQYF
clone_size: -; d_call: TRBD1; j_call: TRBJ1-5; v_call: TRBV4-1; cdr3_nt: TGCGCCAGCAGCCCCCGACAGGGAATAAATCAGCCCCGGCATTTT; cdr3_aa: CASSPRQGINQPRHF
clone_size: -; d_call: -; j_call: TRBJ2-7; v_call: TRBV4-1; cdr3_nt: TGCGCCAGCAGCCCCGCGGGGACTGGAGACTACGAGCAGTACTTC; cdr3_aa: CASSPAGTGDYEQYF
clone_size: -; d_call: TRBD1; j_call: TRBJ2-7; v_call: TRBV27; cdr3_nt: TGTGCCAGCAGTTTAAATATTGTAAGTTGGACAGGGGGTGGCGAGCAGTACTTC; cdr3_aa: CASSLNIVSWTGGGEQYF